Presented here are 11 T cell receptor beta chains from one specimen sequenced in a study of regulatory T cells in long-lasting Graves disease (dated by TCRdb to the early 2020s). The library was generated by multiplex PCR. The sample was run on an Illumina HiSeq 4000. CDR3 regions were amplified by Arm-PCR with iRepertoire HTBI primers to construct TCR beta libraries. TCRdb reprocessing: public reads trimmed at Q25 with fastp, clones called with MiXCR, in-frame beta chains kept. Each record represents a unique CDR3 protein, reported with the most common genes and DNA among its rows. Present in this sample are about 470,000 distinct CDR3 sequences, 20% to 25% of which were seen just once. The ten largest clones take up about 8.3% of the sample. The time point label of this sample denotes: persistent/refractory GD, antithyroid drugs over 5 years with positive TRAb. For both TCR sequencing and RNA sequencing, RNA was extracted from PBMCs in TRIzol.

The input for sequencing was peripheral blood mononuclear cells (PBMCs), taken when the disease was refractory, from a patient treated with antithyroid drugs. Receptors were obtained from a female donor with Graves disease.

V gene TRBV24-1 combines with J gene TRBJ2-2, with 8 bases fitting TRBD1. This CDR3 contains 17 residues. CDR1 and CDR2 (germline): KGHDR, SFDVKD. V was pared by 1 base and J by 2 bases, with 5 bases of the junction left unmatched. CDR3 in DNA: TGTGCCACCAGTGATTTCCGCAGGGGGCCCAACACCGGGGAGCTGTTTTTT. This codes for CATSDFRRGPNTGELFF.

This clonotype has a handful of counts. The CDR3 sequence: CASRPQGASETQYF. The CDR3, as DNA: TGCGCCAGCAGACCCCAGGGGGCCAGCGAGACCCAGTACTTC. The V call is TRBV5-1, the J call TRBJ2-5; 8 bases fit TRBD1. V gave up 5 bases and J gave up 5 bases; unmatched junction bases: 8. This CDR3 is 14 amino acids long. Germline CDR1 is SGHRS and CDR2 is YFSETQ.

Ten or more counts support this clonotype. The chain joins TRBV2 to TRBJ1-6, with TRBD1 as a possible D gene (6 bases). The CDR3 is 16 amino acids. The germline V gene has CDR1 SNHLY and CDR2 FYNNEI. V lost 5 bases to trimming and J lost 9 bases, with 20 bases between them. The CDR3 protein is CASSSDRSDYGSPLHF. The CDR3 region has the DNA TGTGCCAGCAGTTCTGACAGGTCGGATTATGGTTCACCCCTCCACTTT.

In its sample, this clonotype was seen once. This chain connects TRBV3-1 to TRBJ1-1, with TRBD1 matching over 7 bases. From germline, CDR1 is LGHDT and CDR2 YNNKEL (reference sequence). The CDR3 is 13 residues long. Trimming removed 9 bases from V and 1 base from J; junction bases left unmatched: 5. For the CDR3, the DNA is TGTGCCAGTAAAGGGGGCACGAACACTGAAGCTTTCTTT. Its translation is CASKGGTNTEAFF.

This clonotype came up a few times. The chain employs TRBV10-3 and TRBJ1-5; D unclear. V lost 3 bases and J lost 4, with 7 bases in between. The CDR3 runs 13 residues. Per germline, CDR1 ENHRY and CDR2 SYGVKD. CDR3 amino acids: CAISDSRNQPQHF. The DNA for the CDR3 is TGTGCCATCAGTGATTCACGGAATCAGCCCCAGCATTTT.

V usage is TRBV19 and J usage is TRBJ1-4; D is unresolved. Looked up from germline, CDR1 is LNHDA and CDR2 is SQIVND (reference sequence). The CDR3 loop spans 16 amino acids. Trimming left V 3 bases short and J 8 bases short, with 19 bases between. CDR3 in amino acids: CASSMRRRAGEEKLFF. The CDR3, as DNA: TGTGCCAGTAGTATGCGGCGGAGGGCGGGTGAAGAAAAACTGTTTTTT.

This clonotype was observed many times. This chain joins TRBV30 and TRBJ1-2; D ambiguous. The CDR3 runs to 13 residues. Trimming took 2 bases from V and 5 from J, leaving 12 bases between them. Looked up from germline, CDR1 is GTSNPN and CDR2 is SVGIG (reference sequence). The CDR3, as DNA: TGTGCCTGGAGTAAGAATTCCCCATATGGCTACACCTTC. It encodes CAWSKNSPYGYTF.

The chain carries TRBV4-1 and TRBJ2-5; 8 bases map to TRBD1. CDR1 and CDR2 from the germline V gene are MGHRA and YSYEKL. CDR3 length: 16 amino acids. The junction had 9 bases not matched to a gene; V was cut back by 2 bases and J by 4 bases. The CDR3 DNA reads TGCGCCAGCAGCCAACCCAATGGACAGGGCTCAGAGACCCAGTACTTC. It encodes CASSQPNGQGSETQYF.

This clonotype was seen many times. The chain is built from TRBV28 and TRBJ1-2, with no clear D. Trimming took off 1 base at V and 9 bases at J, with 15 bases between the two ends. The CDR3 has 14 residues. Germline CDR1 is MDHEN and CDR2 is SYDVKM. Here the CDR3 DNA reads TGTGCCAGCAGTTTATCGGGAGGCCCCTCTCGCTACACCTTC. It specifies CASSLSGGPSRYTF.

The rearrangement joins TRBV6-5 to TRBJ2-2, with 9 nucleotides matching TRBD2. The germline CDR1 and CDR2 sequences are MNHEY and SVGAGI. J lost 3 bases, V lost 0 bases, and 5 bases had no gene match. The CDR3 is 17 amino acids. CDR3 nucleotide sequence: TGTGCCAGCAGTTACTCGGGGCTAGCGGGATACACCGGGGAGCTGTTTTTT. The encoded protein is CASSYSGLAGYTGELFF.

In this sample, this clonotype turned up many times. The genes are TRBV6-5 and TRBJ1-2; TRBD1 aligns across 8 bases. Germline CDR1 is MNHEY and CDR2 is SVGAGI. J lost 3 bases, V lost 0 bases, and 6 bases had no gene match. This CDR3 comprises 16 residues. CDR3 loop: CASSYSIYRGDYGYTF. The CDR3 DNA is TGTGCCAGCAGTTACTCTATCTACAGGGGGGACTATGGCTACACCTTC.